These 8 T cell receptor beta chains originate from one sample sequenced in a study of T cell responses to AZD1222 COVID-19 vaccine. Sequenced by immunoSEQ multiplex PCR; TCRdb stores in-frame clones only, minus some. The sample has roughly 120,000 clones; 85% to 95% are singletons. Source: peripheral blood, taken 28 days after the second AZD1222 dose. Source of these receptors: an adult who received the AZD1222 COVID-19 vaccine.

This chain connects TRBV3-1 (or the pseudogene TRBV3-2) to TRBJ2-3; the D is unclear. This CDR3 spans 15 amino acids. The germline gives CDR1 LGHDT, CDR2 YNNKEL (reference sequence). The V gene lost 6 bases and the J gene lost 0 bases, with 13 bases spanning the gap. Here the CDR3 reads CASSAADTSTDTQYF. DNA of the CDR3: TGTGCCAGCAGTGCGGCGGATACTAGCACAGATACGCAGTATTTT.

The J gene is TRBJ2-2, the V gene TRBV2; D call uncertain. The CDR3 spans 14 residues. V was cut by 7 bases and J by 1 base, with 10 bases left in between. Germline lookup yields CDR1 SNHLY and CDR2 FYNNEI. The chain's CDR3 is CASMGWRNTGELFF. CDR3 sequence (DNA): TGTGCCAGCATGGGCTGGCGGAACACCGGGGAGCTGTTTTTT.

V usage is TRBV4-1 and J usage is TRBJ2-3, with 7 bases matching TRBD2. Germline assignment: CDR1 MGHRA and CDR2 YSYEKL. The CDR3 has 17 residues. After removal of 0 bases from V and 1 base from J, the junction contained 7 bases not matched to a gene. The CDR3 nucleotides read TGCGCCAGCAGCCAAGAGGAAGGACTAGGGCGCACAGATACGCAGTATTTT. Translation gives CASSQEEGLGRTDTQYF.

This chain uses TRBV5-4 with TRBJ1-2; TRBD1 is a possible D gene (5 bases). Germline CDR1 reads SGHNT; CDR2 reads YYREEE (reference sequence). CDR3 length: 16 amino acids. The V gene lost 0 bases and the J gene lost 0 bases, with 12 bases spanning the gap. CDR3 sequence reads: CASSLARGFANYGYTF. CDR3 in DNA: TGTGCCAGCAGCTTGGCCCGGGGGTTTGCTAACTATGGCTACACCTTC.

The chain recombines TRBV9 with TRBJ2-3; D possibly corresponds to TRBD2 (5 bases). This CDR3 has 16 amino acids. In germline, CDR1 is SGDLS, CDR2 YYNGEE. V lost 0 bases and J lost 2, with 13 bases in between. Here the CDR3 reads CASSVAEGTLTDTQYF. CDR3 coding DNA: TGTGCCAGCAGCGTAGCAGAGGGTACCCTCACAGATACGCAGTATTTT. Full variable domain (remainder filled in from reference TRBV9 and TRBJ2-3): DSGVTQTPKHLITATGQRVTLRCSPRSGDLSVYWYQQSLDQGLQFLIQYYNGEERAKGNILERFSAQQFPDLHSELNLSSLELGDSALYFCASSVAEGTLTDTQYFGPGTRLTVL.

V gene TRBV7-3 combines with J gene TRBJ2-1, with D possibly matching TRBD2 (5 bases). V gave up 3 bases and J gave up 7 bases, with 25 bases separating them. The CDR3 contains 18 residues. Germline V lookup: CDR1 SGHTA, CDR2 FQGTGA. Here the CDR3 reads CASSLGWGDQRGANEQFF. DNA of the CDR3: TGTGCCAGCAGCTTGGGGTGGGGAGACCAGCGCGGAGCGAATGAGCAGTTCTTC. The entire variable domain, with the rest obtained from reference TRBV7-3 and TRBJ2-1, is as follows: GAGVSQTPSNKVTEKGKYVELRCDPISGHTALYWYRQSLGQGPEFLIYFQGTGAADDSGLPNDRFFAVRPEGSVSTLKIQRTERGDSAVYLCASSLGWGDQRGANEQFFGPGTRLTVL.

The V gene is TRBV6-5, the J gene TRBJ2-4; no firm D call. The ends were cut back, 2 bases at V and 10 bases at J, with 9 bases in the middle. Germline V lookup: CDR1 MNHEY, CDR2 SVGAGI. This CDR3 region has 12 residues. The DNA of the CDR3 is TGTGCCAGCAGTTACCCAATGGGGATTCAGTACTTC. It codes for CASSYPMGIQYF.

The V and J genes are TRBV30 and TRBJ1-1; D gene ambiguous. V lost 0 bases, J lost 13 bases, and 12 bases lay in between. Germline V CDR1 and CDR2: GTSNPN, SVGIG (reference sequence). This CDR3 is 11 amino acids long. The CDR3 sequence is CAWSVGPVGFF. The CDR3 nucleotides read TGTGCCTGGAGTGTCGGCCCGGTCGGTTTCTTT.